A selection of T cell receptor beta chains follows, all from one sample in a study of CD8 T cells in Susac syndrome. TCRdb called the immunoSEQ multiplex PCR reads again in MiXCR, with one record for every CDR3 protein. Of some 150,000 distinct CDR3 sequences listed, roughly 94% are singletons. Sequenced material: CD8+ T cells from PBMCs. The receptors stem from a human donor with multiple sclerosis. CDR3s include the opening cysteine and the closing phenylalanine or tryptophan. Each record gives: V gene, D gene, J gene, CDR3 protein, CDR3 DNA. The D gene is left open where the match is weak.

TRBV12-3/TRBV12-4,-,TRBJ1-2,CASSLLGGYTF,TGTGCCAGCAGTTTATTGGGGGGCTACACCTTC
TRBV9,TRBD1,TRBJ1-4,CASSGQGGEKLFF,TGTGCCAGCAGCGGACAGGGTGGGGAAAAACTGTTTTTT
TRBV7-9,TRBD2,TRBJ2-1,CASGTTGHEQFF,TGTGCCAGCGGGACTACGGGCCATGAGCAGTTCTTC
TRBV9,TRBD1,TRBJ2-5,CASSGRDRLGRETQYF,TGTGCCAGCAGCGGCCGGGACAGGCTTGGAAGAGAGACCCAGTACTTC
TRBV29-1,-,TRBJ1-1,CSVTGRHTEAFF,TGCAGCGTAACAGGTCGTCACACTGAAGCTTTCTTT
TRBV5-6,-,TRBJ2-4,CASTLQGTFDIQYF,TGTGCCAGCACCTTACAGGGAACCTTCGACATTCAGTACTTC
TRBV4-3,-,TRBJ1-1,CASSQDALSRGDTEAFF,TGCGCCAGCAGCCAAGATGCTTTGAGTCGTGGAGACACTGAAGCTTTCTTT
TRBV9,TRBD1,TRBJ2-5,CASSVDGTGNPETQYF,TGTGCCAGCAGCGTCGACGGGACAGGGAACCCCGAGACCCAGTACTTC
TRBV28,-,TRBJ2-4,CASSGGTAKNIQYF,TGTGCCAGCAGTGGGGGCACAGCCAAAAACATTCAGTACTTC
TRBV9,-,TRBJ2-1,CASSVAQGRSDNEQFF,TGTGCCAGCAGCGTAGCTCAGGGGCGTTCTGACAATGAGCAGTTCTTC
TRBV28,TRBD1,TRBJ1-2,CASSLRTGALWGYTF,TGTGCCAGCAGCCTACGGACAGGGGCATTATGGGGCTACACCTTC
TRBV6-5,TRBD1,TRBJ1-2,CASSWTGEKGGYTF,TGTGCCAGCAGTTGGACAGGGGAGAAAGGAGGCTACACCTTC